This T cell receptor beta chain derives from a study of regulatory T cells in long-lasting Graves disease. The study, taken as a whole, reports: Because few samples were included, accuracy may have been lower. TCR diversity in persistent Graves' patients was below that of newly diagnosed ones. Under persistent disease, TRBV28, TRBJ1-2 and TRBJ2-5 were used preferentially.

In building TCR beta libraries, iRepertoire HTBI primers were used together with Arm-PCR of CDR3 regions. TCRdb processed the multiplex PCR reads anew with MiXCR; each CDR3 protein has one entry. The sample shows about 420,000 distinct CDR3 sequences, 23% of them seen only once. Noted time point: persistent/refractory GD, antithyroid drugs over 5 years with positive TRAb. Generation of the TCR library employed RNA extracted from PBMCs. This clonotype was detected a few times. Its matching antigen is unknown. Germline CDR1 reads SGHAT; CDR2 reads FQNNGV. With 1 base removed from V and 4 bases from J, the gap between germline ends came to 7 bases. CDR3 length: 13 residues.

The source of this sequence is a female donor with Graves disease. The V call is TRBV11-2, the J call TRBJ1-2; D uncertain. The specimen comprised peripheral blood mononuclear cells (PBMCs), sampled when the disease was refractory, from a patient treated with antithyroid drugs. For the CDR3, the DNA is TGTGCCAGCAGCTTAGCGTCAGCCTATGGCTACACCTTC. Protein sequence: CASSLASAYGYTF.